The clone carrying this TCR beta chain was detected only once. This entry belongs to a study of blood T cell repertoires in COVID-19. Study in general: From the United States, Italy and Spain came samples of acute and convalescent COVID-19. The cDNA or gDNA used as material had been derived from T cells, B-cell-depleted T cells, or PBMCs.

CDR1 SGHNT and CDR2 YYREEE come from the germline V gene (reference sequence). CDR3 length: 19 residues. After removal of 0 bases from V and 1 base from J, the junction contained 14 bases not matched to a gene. Per the study methods: Reference gene primer amplification in the assay estimated nucleated cell counts. Repertoires were generated with immunoSEQ multiplex PCR, while TCRdb's copy carries only in-frame clones and drops some. V and J calls and clone size are given by that table; D and trimming were obtained from the DNA. The sample yields roughly 120,000 clones, roughly 84% seen once. The chain links TRBV5-4 to TRBJ1-1; 8 bases line up with TRBD1. Sequenced sample: peripheral blood. This clonotype originated in a middle-aged woman with acute or convalescent COVID-19. For the CDR3, the DNA is TGTGCCAGCAGCTTGGGTCCAGGGGGCTTTGGGGGTACGAACACTGAAGCTTTCTTT. Amino acid sequence: CASSLGPGGFGGTNTEAFF.